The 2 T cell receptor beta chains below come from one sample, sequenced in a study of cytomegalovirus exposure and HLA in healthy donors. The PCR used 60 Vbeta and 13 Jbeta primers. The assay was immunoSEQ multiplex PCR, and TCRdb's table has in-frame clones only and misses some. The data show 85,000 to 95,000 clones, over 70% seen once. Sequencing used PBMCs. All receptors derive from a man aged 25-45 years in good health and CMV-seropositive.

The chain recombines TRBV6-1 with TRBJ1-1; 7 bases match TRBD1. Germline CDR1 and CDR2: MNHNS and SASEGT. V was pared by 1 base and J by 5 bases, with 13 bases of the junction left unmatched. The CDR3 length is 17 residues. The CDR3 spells CASSEGQGLPGGTEAFF. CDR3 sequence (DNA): TGTGCCAGCAGTGAAGGGCAGGGATTGCCAGGGGGGACTGAAGCTTTCTTT.

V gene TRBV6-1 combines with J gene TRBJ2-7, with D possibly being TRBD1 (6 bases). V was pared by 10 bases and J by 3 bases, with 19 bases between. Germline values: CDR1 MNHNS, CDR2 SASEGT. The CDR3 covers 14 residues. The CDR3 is CATTWGTIIYEQYF. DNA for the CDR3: TGTGCCACCACGTGGGGGACAATCATCTACGAGCAGTACTTC.